This T cell receptor (beta chain) is from a study of T cells in Graves' hyperthyroidism and ophthalmopathy. Researchers took RNA transcripts and amplified the TCR beta CDR3 regions from them. Initially, a first-round RT-PCR of the TCR CDR3 employed the HTBI primer set. TCRdb re-derived calls from the multiplex PCR reads in MiXCR, one entry per CDR3 protein. The sample includes about 530,000 distinct CDR3 sequences, roughly a sixth of them seen just once. The CDR3 is 14 residues long. Germline CDR1 reads MNHEY; CDR2 reads SMNVEV (reference sequence). Trimming left V 5 bases short and J 3 bases short, with 13 bases between. There are a few counts of this clonotype.

Sequencing was performed on blood. The clonotype comes from a woman between 18 and 29 years old with Graves' ophthalmopathy. V and J are TRBV27 and TRBJ1-2; a weak D match, TRBD1 (5 bases). The CDR3 DNA reads TGTGCCAGCAGTACGGGACCGCGCTACTATGGCTACACCTTC. It is translated as CASSTGPRYYGYTF.